The rows below give T cell receptor beta chains drawn from one sample of a study of human T cells and chemical hapten exposure. In TCRdb, the RACE reads were re-called with MiXCR into one record per CDR3 protein. The sample contains about 290,000 distinct CDR3 sequences, roughly 7.7% of which appear only once. Sequences were derived from whole blood, sampled in connection with sensitization to the hapten diphenylcyclopropenone (DPC). These receptors came from a man aged 18 to 35 with alopecia areata. Some clones in this sample may be carry-over from other donors' samples. Both conserved end residues are part of each CDR3. D genes are given only for firm matches. For some rows the clone size is stated as once, few or many, or as a class when expanded; others skip it.

cdr3_nt	cdr3_aa	j_call	v_call	d_call	clone_size	cdr3_length
TGCGCCAGCAGCTTGGCCGGGGGGGCCTACAATGAGCAGTTCTTC	CASSLAGGAYNEQFF	TRBJ2-1	TRBV5-1	TRBD2	few	15
TGTGCCAGCAGTTCGGAGGGGGGGATTGGGCGAGTTTCTCTCTATGGCTACACCTTC	CASSSEGGIGRVSLYGYTF	TRBJ1-2	TRBV28	.	few	19
TGTGCCAGCAGTCTAGTCGACAAAGGCTATGGCTACACCTTC	CASSLVDKGYGYTF	TRBJ1-2	TRBV6-5	.	few	14
TGCAGCGTTGAATATACGGCGGTTGAGCAGTTCTTC	CSVEYTAVEQFF	TRBJ2-1	TRBV29-1	.	few	12
TGCGCCAGCAGCAGGAGAACAGGGGGCTATAATGAGCAGTTCTTC	CASSRRTGGYNEQFF	TRBJ2-1	TRBV5-1	TRBD1	once	15
TGTGCCAGCAGCACCGACACGAACACTGAAGCTTTCTTT	CASSTDTNTEAFF	TRBJ1-1	TRBV7-6	.	many	13
TGTGCCAGCAGCCGCGTCTTAAACTATGGCTACACCTTC	CASSRVLNYGYTF	TRBJ1-2	TRBV14	.	.	13
TGCAGCGTTGGGACAGTTAGCAATCAGCCCCAGCATTTT	CSVGTVSNQPQHF	TRBJ1-5	TRBV29-1	.	many	13
TGTGCCAGCAGCCCAAAGGCAGGGTACAATGAGCAGTTCTTC	CASSPKAGYNEQFF	TRBJ2-1	TRBV11-2	.	.	14
TGTGCCAGCAGCAGAGCCGGGACAGGGGAGTTAGATGAGCAGTTCTTC	CASSRAGTGELDEQFF	TRBJ2-1	TRBV7-2	TRBD1	.	16
TGCGCCAGCAGCCAAGATGCAGGAGCAACTAATGAAAAACTGTTTTTT	CASSQDAGATNEKLFF	TRBJ1-4	TRBV4-3	.	few	16
TGCAGTGCTAATGATGGGTCTAGCGGGGGGTTATCCGACAATGAGCAGTTCTTC	CSANDGSSGGLSDNEQFF	TRBJ2-1	TRBV20-1	TRBD2	many	18
TGTGCCAGCAGTCCTTCACCCCAAGAGACCCAGTACTTC	CASSPSPQETQYF	TRBJ2-5	TRBV6-5	.	.	13
TGTGCCAGCAGTCGACAGGGATTGTATCATCAGCCCCAGCATTTT	CASSRQGLYHQPQHF	TRBJ1-5	TRBV6-2/TRBV6-3	TRBD1	.	15
TGTGCCAGCAGCGGGCAGGATACGCAGTATTTT	CASSGQDTQYF	TRBJ2-3	TRBV28	.	.	11
TGTGCCAGCAGCTTGTCTCCTGTCAATGGCTACACCTTC	CASSLSPVNGYTF	TRBJ1-2	TRBV5-5	.	many	13
TGTGCCAGCAGCTTGGGCAGGCTCCCTACAGATACGCAGTATTTT	CASSLGRLPTDTQYF	TRBJ2-3	TRBV11-3	.	few	15
TGTGCCAGCACCCAGTTCCAGGGTACCACTCAGCCCCAGCATTTT	CASTQFQGTTQPQHF	TRBJ1-5	TRBV12-3/TRBV12-4	.	.	15
TGTGCCAGCAGTTCGGGACAGGGTGTTCAGCCCCAGCATTTT	CASSSGQGVQPQHF	TRBJ1-5	TRBV12-3/TRBV12-4	TRBD1	few	14
TGTGCCAGCAGCGTTTTCCGGACAGGGTCCAACTATGGCTACACCTTC	CASSVFRTGSNYGYTF	TRBJ1-2	TRBV7-6	TRBD1	.	16
TGCGCCAGCAGCTGGGGATCCCGGACAGGGTATGGCTACACCTTC	CASSWGSRTGYGYTF	TRBJ1-2	TRBV5-1	TRBD1	few	15
TGTGCCAGCAGCTTTAGCGGGGGGGCAATTACTGAGCAGTTCTTC	CASSFSGGAITEQFF	TRBJ2-1	TRBV7-2	TRBD2	few	15
TGCGCCAGCAGCCAAGTCAGTGGGGGCTACGAGCAGTACTTC	CASSQVSGGYEQYF	TRBJ2-7	TRBV4-1	.	.	14
TGTGCCAGCAGCTCCGGACAAGAGACCCAGTACTTC	CASSSGQETQYF	TRBJ2-5	TRBV7-9	.	many	12
TGCGCCAGTCTACTAGCGGGGGCCCGCACAGATACGCAGTATTTT	CASLLAGARTDTQYF	TRBJ2-3	TRBV5-1	TRBD2	many	15
TGCGCCAGCAGCCAAGCCGCATTGTACTATGGCTACACCTTC	CASSQAALYYGYTF	TRBJ1-2	TRBV4-1	.	few	14